The clone carrying this T cell receptor (beta chain) was counted ten times or more. Antigen: not known. The entry originates in a study of T-cell reconstitution after alpha-beta-depleted transplantation in children. Findings of the study overall: Diversity and T-cell counts at one year after transplant derived mostly from new T cells.

The CDR3 has 15 residues. CDR1 SGHAT and CDR2 FQDESV come from the germline V gene (reference sequence). V was pared by 5 bases and J by 4 bases, with 16 bases between. TCRbeta library construction was performed incorporating unique molecular identifiers. TCRdb redid the calling of the PCR reads with MiXCR, one entry per CDR3 protein. The sample yields 45,000 to 60,000 distinct CDR3 sequences, roughly 50% seen once. The source material was peripheral blood, sampled before TCRalphabeta/CD19-depleted stem cell transplant. This receptor was taken from a boy under two years old with SCID, due to receive a stem cell transplant. The chain employs TRBV11-1 and TRBJ2-3; perhaps TRBD1 as D (6 bases). The CDR3 sequence is CASSLSFGQPDTQYF. The CDR3 DNA is TGTGCCAGCAGCCTAAGCTTCGGACAGCCAGATACGCAGTATTTT. The entire variable domain, with the rest obtained from reference TRBV11-1 and TRBJ2-3, is as follows: EAEVAQSPRYKITEKSQAVAFWCDPISGHATLYWYRQILGQGPELLVQFQDESVVDDSQLPKDRFSAERLKGVDSTLKIQPAELGDSAMYLCASSLSFGQPDTQYFGPGTRLTVL.